The 21 T cell receptor beta chains in this list originate from one sample, sequenced in a study of T cells in Graves' hyperthyroidism and ophthalmopathy. TCR beta CDR3 regions were amplified from RNA. HTBI primers were used for first-round RT-PCR of the TCR CDR3. TCRdb passed the multiplex PCR reads through MiXCR, listing each CDR3 protein once. The profile shows more than 500,000 distinct CDR3 sequences, roughly 16% of them singletons. What was sequenced was blood. Receptors originate from a woman in her thirties with Graves' hyperthyroidism.

This clonotype was counted ten times or more. Here the CDR3 DNA reads TGTGCCAGCAGCCGACGGGGGACTAGGACCTACAATGAGCAGTTCTTC. This encodes CASSRRGTRTYNEQFF. This chain joins TRBV7-9 and TRBJ2-1, with 8 bases fitting TRBD2. Per germline, CDR1 SEHNR and CDR2 FQNEAQ (reference sequence). J gave up 2 bases and V 5 bases, and 8 bases lay outside the gene matches. CDR3 length equals 16 residues.

This clonotype was seen a handful of times. Written as DNA, the CDR3 is TGTGCCAGCAGCTTAGAGGGACTAGCAGGTACCTACGAGCAGTACTTC. This gives the protein CASSLEGLAGTYEQYF. This chain connects TRBV7-2 to TRBJ2-7; TRBD2 matches at 9 bases. CDR1 and CDR2 from the germline V gene are SGHTA and FQGNSA. CDR3 length: 16 amino acids. V dropped 1 base and J dropped 2; count of bases not matched to a gene: 6.

The chain uses TRBV5-6 and TRBJ2-7; perhaps TRBD2 as D (7 bases). Germline V gives CDR1 SGHDT, CDR2 YYEEEE. This CDR3 region has 16 residues. V gave up 2 bases and J gave up 3 bases, with 18 bases separating them. The CDR3 reads CASSLGLGQSYYEQYF. The CDR3, as DNA: TGTGCCAGCAGCTTAGGACTAGGACAGAGCTACTACGAGCAGTACTTC.

This clonotype appeared many times. The rearrangement joins TRBV28 to TRBJ1-1; D is undetermined. Germline V gives CDR1 MDHEN, CDR2 SYDVKM. CDR3 length: 14 residues. Trimming took 7 bases from V and 4 from J, leaving 16 bases between them. CDR3 bases: TGTGCCAGCACGTATCCCGCCGTGGGCACTGAAGCTTTCTTT. Its protein is CASTYPAVGTEAFF.

This clonotype was counted a few times. CDR3 in amino acids: CASSDRQIGLSYEQYF. The CDR3 coding sequence is TGTGCCAGCAGCGACCGTCAAATCGGGCTCTCCTACGAGCAGTACTTC. This sequence joins TRBV6-1 and TRBJ2-7; D is uncertain. The CDR3 has 16 residues. The germline V gene encodes CDR1 MNHNS and CDR2 SASEGT. Trimming took off 6 bases at V and 0 bases at J, with 18 bases between the two ends.

This clonotype has at least ten counts. The chain recombines TRBV6-1 with TRBJ1-5; a possible D gene is TRBD1 (6 bases). Trimming stripped 6 bases from V and 6 bases from J, with 15 bases between. Looked up from germline, CDR1 is MNHNS and CDR2 is SASEGT. The CDR3 is 14 residues long. The CDR3 DNA sequence: TGTGCCAGCAGATCTCCAGGGGAAGGTCAGCCCCAGCATTTT. As protein: CASRSPGEGQPQHF.

A word on this clonotype: A junction end diverges from the germline sequence, so it may reflect a read error. The rearrangement joins TRBV30 to TRBJ1-4; D not certain. CDR3 length equals 13 residues. The germline gives CDR1 GTSNPN, CDR2 SVGIG (reference sequence). CDR3 protein: CARSARRDEKLFF. In nucleotides, the CDR3 is TGTGCCCGGAGCGCGCGAAGGGATGAAAAACTGTTTTTT.

This clonotype was picked up many times. V gene TRBV12-3 or TRBV12-4 combines with J gene TRBJ1-5; unclear D gene. CDR3 length: 12 amino acids. V lost 7 bases, J lost 4 bases, and 8 bases lay in between. The CDR3 nucleotides read TGTGCCAGCACTCTGGCGAATCAGCCCCAGCATTTT. Translation gives CASTLANQPQHF.

This clonotype was picked up many times. V usage is TRBV29-1 and J usage is TRBJ2-3, with D tentatively TRBD2 (6 bases). CDR1 SQVTM and CDR2 ANQGSEA come from the germline V gene. The CDR3 has 13 amino acids. The ends were cut back, 6 bases at V and 0 bases at J, with 10 bases in the middle. The CDR3 DNA reads as TGCAGCGTCACGGGGGAAAGCACAGATACGCAGTATTTT. As protein: CSVTGESTDTQYF.

V and J are TRBV27 and TRBJ1-2; the D is unclear. CDR1 is MNHEY and CDR2 is SMNVEV in the germline V gene (reference sequence). CDR3 length: 13 amino acids. Trimming removed 2 bases at V and 8 bases at J, with 12 bases between. The CDR3 here is CASSLNPRGGYTF. The CDR3 DNA reads TGTGCCAGCAGTTTAAACCCCCGAGGGGGCTACACCTTC.

The chain has TRBV4-1 and TRBJ2-7; the D is unclear. The CDR3 extends over 13 amino acids. Germline loops: CDR1 MGHRA, CDR2 YSYEKL. V lost 0 bases and J 6 bases, leaving 9 bases between the germline ends. CDR3 sequence reads: CASSQDGRSEQYF. CDR3 coding DNA: TGCGCCAGCAGCCAAGACGGCCGGTCCGAGCAGTACTTC.

The V gene is TRBV28, the J gene TRBJ2-3, with D possibly being TRBD1 or TRBD2 (5 bases each). V was pared by 5 bases and J by 6 bases, with 24 bases between. This CDR3 is 17 amino acids long. CDR1 and CDR2 (germline): MDHEN, SYDVKM. CDR3 sequence reads: CASSPLPKRGGGDTQYF. The CDR3 nucleotides read TGTGCCAGCAGTCCACTACCCAAACGGGGCGGTGGTGATACGCAGTATTTT.

V and J are TRBV29-1 and TRBJ1-1, with D perhaps matching TRBD1 (6 bases). Trimming pared 5 bases from V and 9 bases from J, leaving 19 bases between. The germline V gene encodes CDR1 SQVTM and CDR2 ANQGSEA. CDR3 length: 13 amino acids. CDR3 sequence: CSVFWGAGRQAFF. The CDR3 DNA follows: TGCAGCGTTTTTTGGGGGGCAGGGAGACAAGCTTTCTTT.

V and J are TRBV2 and TRBJ2-2; 7 bases map to TRBD2. V dropped 4 bases and J dropped 2; count of bases not matched to a gene: 1. This CDR3 is 14 amino acids long. CDR1 and CDR2 (germline): SNHLY, FYNNEI. CDR3 DNA: TGTGCCAGCAGTGGGGACTATAACACCGGGGAGCTGTTTTTT. Its translation is CASSGDYNTGELFF.

This clonotype was detected many times. V usage is TRBV28 and J usage is TRBJ2-3; a weak D match, TRBD2 (7 bases). Trimming stripped 5 bases from V and 2 bases from J, with 26 bases between. This CDR3 is 19 amino acids long. In germline, CDR1 is MDHEN, CDR2 SYDVKM. The CDR3 region is CASSGVGAGALHPTDTQYF. DNA for the CDR3: TGTGCCAGCAGTGGGGTGGGGGCGGGAGCCCTTCATCCCACAGATACGCAGTATTTT. Full variable domain (outside the CDR3, taken from reference TRBV28 and TRBJ2-3): DVKVTQSSRYLVKRTGEKVFLECVQDMDHENMFWYRQDPGLGLRLIYFSYDVKMKEKGDIPEGYSVSREKKERFSLILESASTNQTSMYLCASSGVGAGALHPTDTQYFGPGTRLTVL.

At least ten counts were recorded for this clonotype. This rearrangement joins TRBV28 to TRBJ2-3; TRBD2 might be the D (5 bases). Per germline, CDR1 MDHEN and CDR2 SYDVKM. Trimming stripped 6 bases from V and 1 base from J, with 14 bases between. This CDR3 has 15 amino acids. CDR3 residues: CASRGGRRGTDTQYF. Here the CDR3 DNA reads TGTGCCAGCAGGGGTGGGCGGCGGGGCACAGATACGCAGTATTTT.

This clonotype was counted ten times or more. This chain uses TRBV7-2 with TRBJ1-1; D is unclear. Germline loops: CDR1 SGHTA, CDR2 FQGNSA. The CDR3 loop spans 13 amino acids. The V gene lost 5 bases and the J gene lost 0 bases, with 7 bases spanning the gap. The CDR3 coding sequence is TGTGCCAGCAGCGCGAGCGTGAACACTGAAGCTTTCTTT. It specifies CASSASVNTEAFF. The variable domain in full, completed from reference TRBV7-2 and TRBJ1-1, reads GAGVSQSPSNKVTEKGKDVELRCDPISGHTALYWYRQSLGQGLEFLIYFQGNSAPDKSGLPSDRFSAERTGGSVSTLTIQRTQQEDSAVYLCASSASVNTEAFFGQGTRLTVV.

On this clonotype: Being one base from a much bigger clone, this may be a read error. V usage is TRBV27 and J usage is TRBJ2-7; D unresolved. CDR3 length: 12 residues. The V gene's germline CDR1 is MNHEY and CDR2 SMNVEV (reference sequence). CDR3 in DNA: TGTGCCAGCAGTTCCCCTGCCTACGAGCAGTGCTTC. Translated: CASSSPAYEQCF.

In its sample, this clonotype was seen many times. J is TRBJ2-3 and V is TRBV3-1; no reliable D call. The V and J ends lost 4 bases and 1 base respectively, with 15 bases between them. Per the germline V gene, CDR1 is LGHDT and CDR2 is YNNKEL (reference sequence). This CDR3 is built from 16 residues. The CDR3 DNA reads TGTGCCAGCAGCCTTGACTCCCGAGGTGGCACAGATACGCAGTATTTT. As protein: CASSLDSRGGTDTQYF.

Comments on this clonotype: A read error may explain this, as a much larger clone is one base away. The chain's CDR3 is CPSNSGGWNGYTF. The DNA for the CDR3 is TGTCCCAGCAACAGCGGAGGATGGAATGGCTACACCTTC. The V gene is TRBV12-3 or TRBV12-4, the J gene TRBJ1-2; D is uncertain. CDR3 length equals 13 residues.

CDR3 amino acids: CASSAGVMDEKLFF. Written as DNA, the CDR3 is TGTGCCAGCAGTGCAGGGGTTATGGATGAAAAACTGTTTTTT. The rearrangement joins TRBV12-3 or TRBV12-4 to TRBJ1-4, with D perhaps TRBD1 (6 bases). The V gene lost 5 bases and the J gene lost 6 bases, with 13 bases spanning the gap. The CDR3 runs 14 residues.